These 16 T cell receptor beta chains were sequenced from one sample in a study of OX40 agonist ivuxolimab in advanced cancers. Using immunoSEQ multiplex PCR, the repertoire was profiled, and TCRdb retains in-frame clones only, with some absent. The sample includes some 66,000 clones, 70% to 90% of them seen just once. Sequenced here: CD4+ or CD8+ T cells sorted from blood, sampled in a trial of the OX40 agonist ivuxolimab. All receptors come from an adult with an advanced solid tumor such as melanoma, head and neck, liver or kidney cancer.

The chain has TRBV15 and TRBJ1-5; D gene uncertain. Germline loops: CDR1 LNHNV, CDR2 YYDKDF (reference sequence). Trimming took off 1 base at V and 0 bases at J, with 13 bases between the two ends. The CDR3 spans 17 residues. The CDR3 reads CATSRVRGVDSNQPQHF. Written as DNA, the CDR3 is TGTGCCACCAGCAGAGTCCGGGGAGTGGATAGCAATCAGCCCCAGCATTTT.

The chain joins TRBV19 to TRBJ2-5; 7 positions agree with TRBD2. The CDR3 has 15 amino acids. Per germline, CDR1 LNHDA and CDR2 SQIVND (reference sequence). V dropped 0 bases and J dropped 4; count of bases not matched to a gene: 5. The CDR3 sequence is CASSIDLGGGETQYF. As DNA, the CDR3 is TGTGCCAGTAGTATAGACCTTGGGGGGGGAGAGACCCAGTACTTC.

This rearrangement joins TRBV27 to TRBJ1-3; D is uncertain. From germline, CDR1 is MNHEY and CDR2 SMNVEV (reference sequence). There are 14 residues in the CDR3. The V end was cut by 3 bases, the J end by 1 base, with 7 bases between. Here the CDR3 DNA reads TGTGCCAGCAGTTTGAAAGGGTCTGGAAACACCATATATTTT. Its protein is CASSLKGSGNTIYF.

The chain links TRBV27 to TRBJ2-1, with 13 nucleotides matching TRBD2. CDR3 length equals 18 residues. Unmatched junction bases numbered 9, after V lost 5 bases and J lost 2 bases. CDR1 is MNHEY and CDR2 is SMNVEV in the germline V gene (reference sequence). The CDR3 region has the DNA TGTGCCAGCAGTGTAAGGACCGGGACTAGCGGGGCCTACAATGAGCAGTTCTTC. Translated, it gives CASSVRTGTSGAYNEQFF.

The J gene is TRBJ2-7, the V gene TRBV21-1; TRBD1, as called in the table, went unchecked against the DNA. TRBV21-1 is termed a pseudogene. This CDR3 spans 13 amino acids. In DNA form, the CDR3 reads TGTGCCAGTCCGGGACAGGGGATCTACGAGCAGTACTTC. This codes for CASPGQGIYEQYF.

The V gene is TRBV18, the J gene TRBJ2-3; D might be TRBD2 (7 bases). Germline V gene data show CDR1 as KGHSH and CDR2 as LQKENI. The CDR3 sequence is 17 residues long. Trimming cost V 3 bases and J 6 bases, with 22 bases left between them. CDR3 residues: CASSPPGGGPLGDTQYF. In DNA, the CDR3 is TGTGCCAGCTCACCCCCGGGCGGGGGCCCTCTAGGTGATACGCAGTATTTT.

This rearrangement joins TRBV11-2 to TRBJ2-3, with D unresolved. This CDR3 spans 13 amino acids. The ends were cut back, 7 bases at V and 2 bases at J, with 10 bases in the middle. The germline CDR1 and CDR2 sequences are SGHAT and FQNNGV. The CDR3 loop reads CASTLGATDTQYF. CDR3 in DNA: TGTGCCAGCACCCTGGGTGCCACAGATACGCAGTATTTT.

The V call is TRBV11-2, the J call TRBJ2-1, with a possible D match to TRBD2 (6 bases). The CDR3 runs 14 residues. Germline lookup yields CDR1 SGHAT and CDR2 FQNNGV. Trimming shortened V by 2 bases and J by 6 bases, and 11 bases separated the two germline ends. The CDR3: CASSLRGGVNEQFF. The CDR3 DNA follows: TGTGCCAGCAGCTTAAGAGGCGGGGTCAATGAGCAGTTCTTC.

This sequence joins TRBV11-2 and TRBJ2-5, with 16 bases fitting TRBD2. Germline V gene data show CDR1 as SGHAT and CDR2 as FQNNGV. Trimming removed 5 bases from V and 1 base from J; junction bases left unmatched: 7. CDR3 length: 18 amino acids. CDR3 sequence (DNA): TGTGCCAGCAGCCCAGGGACTAGCGGGGGGGCTGGCCAAGAGACCCAGTACTTC. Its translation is CASSPGTSGGAGQETQYF.

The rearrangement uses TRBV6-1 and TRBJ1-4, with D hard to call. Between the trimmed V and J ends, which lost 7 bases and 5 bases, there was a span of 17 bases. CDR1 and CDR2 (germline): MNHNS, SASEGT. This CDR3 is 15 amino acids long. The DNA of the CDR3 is TGTGCCAGCACCCTTCAGGTCATGGGCAATGAAAAACTGTTTTTT. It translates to CASTLQVMGNEKLFF.

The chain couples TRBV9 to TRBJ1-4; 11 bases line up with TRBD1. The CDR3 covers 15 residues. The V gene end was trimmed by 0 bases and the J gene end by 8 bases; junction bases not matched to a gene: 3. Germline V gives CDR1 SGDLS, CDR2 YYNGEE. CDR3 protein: CASSVEGTGGEKLFF. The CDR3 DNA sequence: TGTGCCAGCAGCGTAGAAGGGACAGGGGGAGAAAAACTGTTTTTT.

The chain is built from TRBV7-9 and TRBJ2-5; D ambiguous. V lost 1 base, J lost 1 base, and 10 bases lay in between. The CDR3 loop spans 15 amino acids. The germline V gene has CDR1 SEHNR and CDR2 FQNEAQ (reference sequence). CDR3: CASSLVGPVQETQYF. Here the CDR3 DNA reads TGTGCCAGCAGCTTAGTCGGACCTGTCCAAGAGACCCAGTACTTC.

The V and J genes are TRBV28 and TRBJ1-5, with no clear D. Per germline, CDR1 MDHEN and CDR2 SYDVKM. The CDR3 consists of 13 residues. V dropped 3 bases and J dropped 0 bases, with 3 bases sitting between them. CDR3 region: CASSLYSNQPQHF. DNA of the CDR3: TGTGCCAGCAGTTTGTATAGCAATCAGCCCCAGCATTTT.

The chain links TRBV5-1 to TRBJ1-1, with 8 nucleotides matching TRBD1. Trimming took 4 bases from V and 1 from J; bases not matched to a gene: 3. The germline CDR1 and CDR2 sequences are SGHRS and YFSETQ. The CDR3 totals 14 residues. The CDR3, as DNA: TGCGCCAGCAGCCCTACAGGGGGGAACACTGAAGCTTTCTTT. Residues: CASSPTGGNTEAFF.

The CDR3: CACWTERRNQPQHF. CDR3 nucleotide sequence: TGTGCCTGCTGGACAGAGAGAAGGAATCAGCCCCAGCATTTT. The V call is TRBV30, the J call TRBJ1-5, with D perhaps TRBD1 (6 bases). Per the germline V gene, CDR1 is GTSNPN and CDR2 is SVGIG (reference sequence). The CDR3 spans 14 residues. V was pared by 6 bases and J by 4 bases, with 16 bases between.

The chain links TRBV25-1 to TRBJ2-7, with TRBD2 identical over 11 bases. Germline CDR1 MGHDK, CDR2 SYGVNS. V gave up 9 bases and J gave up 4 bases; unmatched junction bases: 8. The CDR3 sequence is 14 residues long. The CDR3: CASAGTSGPYEQYF. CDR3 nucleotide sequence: TGTGCCAGTGCCGGGACTAGCGGTCCGTACGAGCAGTACTTC.